One T cell receptor (beta chain) is described in this entry. The data were obtained in a study of blood T cell repertoires in COVID-19. Study-wide context: COVID-19 samples, acute and convalescent, were from the United States, Italy and Spain.

The CDR3 runs to 16 residues. The germline V gene encodes CDR1 SGHVS and CDR2 FQNEAQ. Between the trimmed V and J ends, which lost 4 bases and 5 bases, there was a span of 17 bases. Profiled with immunoSEQ multiplex PCR; TCRdb holds only in-frame clones, not every one. This sample yields about 180,000 clones, of which 85% to 90% are seen a single time; 6.2% belongs to the top ten. V gene TRBV7-8 combines with J gene TRBJ2-2; D might be TRBD1 (6 bases). This clonotype was obtained from a man aged 40-49 years who had recovered from COVID-19. The sample consisted of PBMCs or T cells enriched from blood (not recorded which). CDR3 in amino acids: CASSSRFGGGTGELFF. The CDR3 region has the DNA TGTGCCAGCAGCTCCCGATTTGGGGGCGGAACCGGGGAGCTGTTTTTT.